These T cell receptor beta chains were read from a single sample in a study of shared clonotypes between healthy human individuals. Produced via immunoSEQ multiplex PCR; TCRdb's table is partial and in-frame only. The data contain hundreds of thousands of clones, around 77% of them singletons. Sequencing input: PBMCs. These receptors were collected from a middle-aged woman in good health. Some clones in this sample may be carry-over from other donors' samples. The CDR3 runs from the conserved cysteine through the conserved F or W. The D gene is left open where the match is weak. Size tells how often a clone was seen (once, few, many) or the class of an expanded clone, and some rows leave it out.

clone size: -; J gene: TRBJ2-1; D gene: -; CDR3 length: 12; V gene: TRBV10-3; CDR3 DNA: TGTGCCATCAGTGAGTACAGGAGTGAGCAGTTCTTC; CDR3 protein: CAISEYRSEQFF
clone size: -; J gene: TRBJ2-3; D gene: TRBD1; CDR3 length: 16; V gene: TRBV15; CDR3 DNA: TGTGCCACCAGCAGGGGGGACAGAACTAGCACAGATACGCAGTATTTT; CDR3 protein: CATSRGDRTSTDTQYF
clone size: -; J gene: TRBJ1-2; D gene: TRBD1; CDR3 length: 15; V gene: TRBV5-1; CDR3 DNA: TGCGCCAGCAGCTTGGGGACAGGGGACCGATATGGCTACACCTTC; CDR3 protein: CASSLGTGDRYGYTF
clone size: once; J gene: TRBJ2-7; D gene: TRBD2; CDR3 length: 13; V gene: TRBV19; CDR3 DNA: TGTGCCACCTCCGAGGCTAGCGGGACCAAGCAGTACTTC; CDR3 protein: CATSEASGTKQYF
clone size: -; J gene: TRBJ2-1; D gene: TRBD2; CDR3 length: 15; V gene: TRBV2; CDR3 DNA: TGTGCCACCCACACCGGGACTAGCGGGAGCGGGGAGCAGTTCTTC; CDR3 protein: CATHTGTSGSGEQFF
clone size: few; J gene: TRBJ1-4; D gene: -; CDR3 length: 10; V gene: TRBV6-1; CDR3 DNA: TGTGCCAGCAGTGAAGGCAGGCTGTTTTTT; CDR3 protein: CASSEGRLFF
clone size: -; J gene: TRBJ2-7; D gene: TRBD1; CDR3 length: 12; V gene: TRBV28; CDR3 DNA: TGTGCCAGCAGCCTACAGGGGGGCGAGCAGTACTTC; CDR3 protein: CASSLQGGEQYF
clone size: -; J gene: TRBJ1-1; D gene: -; CDR3 length: 14; V gene: TRBV29-1; CDR3 DNA: TGCAGCGTTACCTCCGGGGCGTCGAACACAGAAGCTTTCTTT; CDR3 protein: CSVTSGASNTEAFF
clone size: -; J gene: TRBJ1-3; D gene: -; CDR3 length: 19; V gene: TRBV27; CDR3 DNA: TGTGCCAGCAGCAAAGGCGACCCCGAGACACTCTACTCTGGAAACACCATATATTTT; CDR3 protein: CASSKGDPETLYSGNTIYF
clone size: -; J gene: TRBJ2-3; D gene: -; CDR3 length: 15; V gene: TRBV14; CDR3 DNA: TGTGCCAGCAGCCTCTTCTCCACGATCACAGATACGCAGTATTTT; CDR3 protein: CASSLFSTITDTQYF
clone size: -; J gene: TRBJ2-7; D gene: -; CDR3 length: 13; V gene: TRBV15; CDR3 DNA: TGTGCCACCAGCACCGCGAACCCGAGGGAGCAGTACTTC; CDR3 protein: CATSTANPREQYF
clone size: -; J gene: TRBJ2-5; D gene: TRBD2; CDR3 length: 16; V gene: TRBV7-2; CDR3 DNA: TGTGCCAGCAGCGAGGGACTAGCGGGAGTTTCGGAGACCCAGTACTTC; CDR3 protein: CASSEGLAGVSETQYF
clone size: -; J gene: TRBJ2-7; D gene: -; CDR3 length: 14; V gene: TRBV2; CDR3 DNA: TGTGCCAGCAGTGAACGGGGGGCGCCGTCCGAGCAGTACTTC; CDR3 protein: CASSERGAPSEQYF
clone size: -; J gene: TRBJ2-7; D gene: -; CDR3 length: 15; V gene: TRBV9; CDR3 DNA: TGTGCCAGCAGCGCCTCCGAGAGGGCCTGGAGCGAGCAGTACTTC; CDR3 protein: CASSASERAWSEQYF
clone size: -; J gene: TRBJ2-7; D gene: -; CDR3 length: 11; V gene: TRBV30; CDR3 DNA: TGTGCCTGGAGCGGGAGCTACGAGCAGTACTTC; CDR3 protein: CAWSGSYEQYF
clone size: -; J gene: TRBJ2-5; D gene: -; CDR3 length: 12; V gene: TRBV18; CDR3 DNA: TGTGCCAGCTCACCACCTAGGGAGACCCAGTACTTC; CDR3 protein: CASSPPRETQYF
clone size: -; J gene: TRBJ1-4; D gene: -; CDR3 length: 19; V gene: TRBV7-3; CDR3 DNA: TGTGCCAGCAGCTTAACGCAATCCGGGGCGAAGGCAACTAATGAAAAACCGTTCTTT; CDR3 protein: CASSLTQSGAKATNEKPFF
clone size: -; J gene: TRBJ2-2; D gene: -; CDR3 length: 16; V gene: TRBV4-3; CDR3 DNA: TGCGCCAGCAGCCAAGAACATCTCCCGAACACCGGGGAGCTGTTTTTT; CDR3 protein: CASSQEHLPNTGELFF
clone size: few; J gene: TRBJ2-2; D gene: -; CDR3 length: 15; V gene: TRBV5-1; CDR3 DNA: TGCGCCAGCCAGCTGGACAGCGCGAACACCGGGGAGCTGTTTTTT; CDR3 protein: CASQLDSANTGELFF
clone size: few; J gene: TRBJ1-5; D gene: -; CDR3 length: 15; V gene: TRBV10-3; CDR3 DNA: TGTGCCATCAGCCGGGACAAGTATAGCAATCAGCCCCAGCATTTT; CDR3 protein: CAISRDKYSNQPQHF
clone size: -; J gene: TRBJ2-7; D gene: TRBD1; CDR3 length: 15; V gene: TRBV28; CDR3 DNA: TGTGCCAGCAGTTTACAGGGACAGGGCAAGTCCGAGCAGTACTTC; CDR3 protein: CASSLQGQGKSEQYF
clone size: -; J gene: TRBJ1-1; D gene: -; CDR3 length: 13; V gene: TRBV29-1; CDR3 DNA: TGCAGCACGCGGGGGACGGAAAGGGCTGAAGCTTTCTTT; CDR3 protein: CSTRGTERAEAFF
clone size: -; J gene: TRBJ1-5; D gene: -; CDR3 length: 16; V gene: TRBV19; CDR3 DNA: TGTGCCAGTACCCGAGAGGGGGGCTGGGGCAATCAGCCCCAGCATTTT; CDR3 protein: CASTREGGWGNQPQHF
clone size: -; J gene: TRBJ2-2; D gene: TRBD1; CDR3 length: 15; V gene: TRBV5-4; CDR3 DNA: TGTGCCAGCAGCTTGGAGGGGGCCGACACCGGGGAGCTGTTTTTT; CDR3 protein: CASSLEGADTGELFF
clone size: -; J gene: TRBJ2-2; D gene: -; CDR3 length: 20; V gene: TRBV29-1; CDR3 DNA: TGCAGCGTTGAAGATATCCGCCAGCCCCTGGCGGGGAGTCCTCCCGGGGAGCTGTTTTTT; CDR3 protein: CSVEDIRQPLAGSPPGELFF
clone size: -; J gene: TRBJ2-5; D gene: -; CDR3 length: 13; V gene: TRBV7-9; CDR3 DNA: TGTGCCAGCAGCTTCAGGGTAGGCGAGACCCAGTACTTC; CDR3 protein: CASSFRVGETQYF
clone size: -; J gene: TRBJ1-5; D gene: TRBD1; CDR3 length: 15; V gene: TRBV6-5; CDR3 DNA: TGTGCCAGCAGGTCGACAGGGTGGAGCAATCAGCCCCAGCATTTT; CDR3 protein: CASRSTGWSNQPQHF
clone size: -; J gene: TRBJ2-1; D gene: TRBD1; CDR3 length: 16; V gene: TRBV28; CDR3 DNA: TGTGCCAGCAGTCCCCCAGGGACAGGGTCCTACAATGAGCAGTTCTTC; CDR3 protein: CASSPPGTGSYNEQFF
clone size: -; J gene: TRBJ2-5; D gene: TRBD2; CDR3 length: 15; V gene: TRBV28; CDR3 DNA: TGTGCCAGCAGTTTTACGCGGGGGAACCAAGAGACCCAGTACTTC; CDR3 protein: CASSFTRGNQETQYF
clone size: -; J gene: TRBJ2-1; D gene: TRBD2; CDR3 length: 16; V gene: TRBV29-1; CDR3 DNA: TGCAGCGTTGGAGGACTAGCGGGAAGGTCCTACAATGAGCAGTTCTTC; CDR3 protein: CSVGGLAGRSYNEQFF
clone size: -; J gene: TRBJ1-2; D gene: -; CDR3 length: 15; V gene: TRBV19; CDR3 DNA: TGTGCCAGTAGTCCGGGACGACCTGACGGTTATGGCTACACCTTC; CDR3 protein: CASSPGRPDGYGYTF
clone size: -; J gene: TRBJ2-3; D gene: -; CDR3 length: 11; V gene: TRBV2; CDR3 DNA: TGTGCCGGTGGTTTGGCAGATACGCAGTATTTT; CDR3 protein: CAGGLADTQYF
clone size: -; J gene: TRBJ2-7; D gene: -; CDR3 length: 14; V gene: TRBV5-1; CDR3 DNA: TGCGCCAGCAGCTTGGGAGGTAGGGTTGATGAGCAGTACTTC; CDR3 protein: CASSLGGRVDEQYF